This TCR beta chain appears in the sequencing data of a study of T cell repertoires in cytomegalovirus infection. Trimming pared 7 bases from V and 5 bases from J, leaving 18 bases between. The CDR3 spans 15 residues. The germline V gene has CDR1 MNHNS and CDR2 SASEGT. A single record per CDR3 protein comes from TCRdb applying MiXCR to the reads. The data hold 200,000 to 250,000 distinct CDR3 sequences, with 22% observed a single time. The sample comprised CD8+ T cells from PBMCs. The clonotype originates from a human donor in good health (CMV status not recorded). Some clones in this sample may be carry-over from other donors' samples. The chain links TRBV6-1 to TRBJ1-5; D ambiguous. The CDR3 is CASTQRSWRDQPQHF. Here the CDR3 DNA reads TGTGCCAGCACCCAGCGGAGCTGGCGGGATCAGCCCCAGCATTTT.